A selection of T cell receptor beta chains follows, all from one sample in a study of beta chain features in type 1 diabetes. Here immunoSEQ multiplex PCR was the method, and the copy in TCRdb shows in-frame clones only, minus some. The sample consists of some 190,000 clones, 7% to 9% of them appearing once. Material: central memory CD4+ T cells from blood. The receptors originated from a young man with type 1 diabetes. The CDR3 runs from the conserved cysteine through the conserved F or W. The order of the fields is V gene, D gene, J gene, clone size, CDR3 DNA, CDR3 protein. The D gene is left open where the match is weak. Clone sizes are given selectively: once, few, many, or a class where the clone is expanded.

v_gene: TRBV9; d_gene: TRBD1; j_gene: TRBJ2-1; abundance: NA; CDR3nt: TGTGCCAGCAGCGCGAGTACAGGGGACTACAATGAGCAGTTCTTC; CDR3aa: CASSASTGDYNEQFF
v_gene: TRBV28; d_gene: NA; j_gene: TRBJ1-4; abundance: few; CDR3nt: TGTGCCAGCAGTTTAAAGCCCAGGGTTAATGAAAAACTGTTTTTT; CDR3aa: CASSLKPRVNEKLFF
v_gene: TRBV7-2; d_gene: TRBD1; j_gene: TRBJ1-2; abundance: few; CDR3nt: TGTGCCAGCAGCTTTGGAGGGGGCGGCTTGAGAGGGGGCTACACCTTC; CDR3aa: CASSFGGGGLRGGYTF
v_gene: TRBV5-4; d_gene: TRBD2; j_gene: TRBJ2-3; abundance: NA; CDR3nt: TGTGCCAGCAGCTACCGGCGGGGGGGCACAGATACGCAGTATTTT; CDR3aa: CASSYRRGGTDTQYF
v_gene: TRBV28; d_gene: TRBD1; j_gene: TRBJ2-7; abundance: few; CDR3nt: TGTGCCAGCAGCCCCCATGGGACAGGGGGGTTCGAGCAGTACTTC; CDR3aa: CASSPHGTGGFEQYF
v_gene: TRBV5-6; d_gene: NA; j_gene: TRBJ1-2; abundance: NA; CDR3nt: TGTGCCAGCAACGCGGGCTATGGCTACACCTTC; CDR3aa: CASNAGYGYTF
v_gene: TRBV29-1; d_gene: NA; j_gene: TRBJ2-2; abundance: NA; CDR3nt: TGCAGCGTTGATTCAGGGTACACCGGGGAGCTGTTTTTT; CDR3aa: CSVDSGYTGELFF
v_gene: TRBV6-1; d_gene: NA; j_gene: TRBJ2-3; abundance: NA; CDR3nt: TGTGCCAGCGCGACAACAGATACGCAGTATTTT; CDR3aa: CASATTDTQYF
v_gene: TRBV5-4; d_gene: NA; j_gene: TRBJ1-2; abundance: few; CDR3nt: TGTGCCAGCAGCTATGACAGCATCTATGGCTACACCTTC; CDR3aa: CASSYDSIYGYTF
v_gene: TRBV5-1; d_gene: NA; j_gene: TRBJ2-3; abundance: few; CDR3nt: TGCGCCAGCAGCTTGTCGGTCTCCGGCACAGATACGCAGTATTTT; CDR3aa: CASSLSVSGTDTQYF
v_gene: TRBV9; d_gene: TRBD2; j_gene: TRBJ2-1; abundance: many; CDR3nt: TGTGCCAGCAGCGTAGCTCCTAGCGGGGACTGGGGTGAGCAGTTCTTC; CDR3aa: CASSVAPSGDWGEQFF
v_gene: TRBV19; d_gene: TRBD2; j_gene: TRBJ2-7; abundance: NA; CDR3nt: TGTGCCAGTACCGGACTAGGCTACGAGCAGTACTTC; CDR3aa: CASTGLGYEQYF
v_gene: TRBV6-1; d_gene: TRBD1; j_gene: TRBJ1-1; abundance: few; CDR3nt: TGTGCCTCCGTAGGACAGGGAAGGACTGAAGCTTTCTTT; CDR3aa: CASVGQGRTEAFF
v_gene: TRBV7-2; d_gene: NA; j_gene: TRBJ2-1; abundance: NA; CDR3nt: TGTGCCAGCAGCTTGAGTAGCGTCAACTACAATGAGCAGTTCTTC; CDR3aa: CASSLSSVNYNEQFF
v_gene: TRBV5-1; d_gene: TRBD2; j_gene: TRBJ2-2; abundance: few; CDR3nt: TGCGCCAGCAGCTCGGGGACTAGCGGGAGAGCCGGGGAGCTGTTTTTT; CDR3aa: CASSSGTSGRAGELFF
v_gene: TRBV30; d_gene: NA; j_gene: TRBJ1-5; abundance: NA; CDR3nt: TGTGCCTGGAGTCCTAATCGTAATCAGCCCCAGCATTTT; CDR3aa: CAWSPNRNQPQHF
v_gene: TRBV9; d_gene: NA; j_gene: TRBJ2-2; abundance: NA; CDR3nt: TGTGCCAGCAGCGTAGTAAGCGGTACCGTGAACACCGGGGAGCTGTTTTTT; CDR3aa: CASSVVSGTVNTGELFF
v_gene: TRBV4-3; d_gene: NA; j_gene: TRBJ1-1; abundance: NA; CDR3nt: TGCGCCAGCAGCCATCGATGGCCGAACACTGAAGCTTTCTTT; CDR3aa: CASSHRWPNTEAFF
v_gene: TRBV18; d_gene: NA; j_gene: TRBJ2-1; abundance: many; CDR3nt: TGTGCCAGCTCACTATCTAGCGCAAGTACGTCTGTCTACAATGAGCAGTTCTTC; CDR3aa: CASSLSSASTSVYNEQFF
v_gene: TRBV15; d_gene: NA; j_gene: TRBJ2-7; abundance: NA; CDR3nt: TGTGCCACCAGCAGAGTATATGGGGCGGGGGAGCAGTACTTC; CDR3aa: CATSRVYGAGEQYF
v_gene: TRBV11-2; d_gene: TRBD1; j_gene: TRBJ2-7; abundance: NA; CDR3nt: TGTGCCAGCAGCTTCGAACGACAGGGCGAGCAGTACTTC; CDR3aa: CASSFERQGEQYF
v_gene: TRBV6-5; d_gene: TRBD1; j_gene: TRBJ1-1; abundance: few; CDR3nt: TGTGCCAGCAGTTATCAGGGGGCTCGCACTGAAGCTTTCTTT; CDR3aa: CASSYQGARTEAFF
v_gene: TRBV6-5; d_gene: TRBD2; j_gene: TRBJ2-6; abundance: few; CDR3nt: TGTGCCAGCAGTTACTCGATCGTTGGGGGGGGCAACGTCCTGACTTTC; CDR3aa: CASSYSIVGGGNVLTF
v_gene: TRBV7-2; d_gene: TRBD1; j_gene: TRBJ2-7; abundance: few; CDR3nt: TGTGCCAGCAGCCTTACGGGACAGGGAGGCTACGAGCAGTACTTC; CDR3aa: CASSLTGQGGYEQYF
v_gene: TRBV19; d_gene: NA; j_gene: TRBJ2-1; abundance: NA; CDR3nt: TGTGCCACGGGACTCTACTCCAATGAGCAGTTCTTC; CDR3aa: CATGLYSNEQFF
v_gene: TRBV6-6; d_gene: TRBD2; j_gene: TRBJ2-1; abundance: NA; CDR3nt: TGTGCCAGCAGTGGCCGACCCGGACTAGCGGGCAATGAGCAGTTCTTC; CDR3aa: CASSGRPGLAGNEQFF
v_gene: TRBV28; d_gene: NA; j_gene: TRBJ1-5; abundance: NA; CDR3nt: TGTGCCAGCAGCAAAGGGGGTTATAGCAATCAGCCCCAGCATTTT; CDR3aa: CASSKGGYSNQPQHF
v_gene: TRBV2; d_gene: NA; j_gene: TRBJ2-5; abundance: NA; CDR3nt: TGTGCCAGCCGGCGGGGAGAGGGGGAGACCCAGTACTTC; CDR3aa: CASRRGEGETQYF
v_gene: TRBV5-5; d_gene: NA; j_gene: TRBJ1-5; abundance: NA; CDR3nt: TGTGCCAGCAGCTTGGTCCCGGGAGTGGAGCCCCAGCATTTT; CDR3aa: CASSLVPGVEPQHF
v_gene: TRBV19; d_gene: NA; j_gene: TRBJ1-2; abundance: NA; CDR3nt: TGTGCCAGTAGTACCACGGGAGGGTCCCATGGCTACACCTTC; CDR3aa: CASSTTGGSHGYTF
v_gene: TRBV7-9; d_gene: NA; j_gene: TRBJ1-5; abundance: many; CDR3nt: TGTGCCAGCAGCCTCGGGGTGGGGCAGCCCCAGCATTTT; CDR3aa: CASSLGVGQPQHF
v_gene: TRBV7-2; d_gene: TRBD2; j_gene: TRBJ2-1; abundance: few; CDR3nt: TGTGCCAGCAGCTTATCGGTTGGCGGGGGGGCTCTTGAGCAGTTCTTC; CDR3aa: CASSLSVGGGALEQFF
v_gene: TRBV2; d_gene: NA; j_gene: TRBJ1-5; abundance: few; CDR3nt: TGTGCCAGCAGTGAAGACAGATATCAGCCCCAGCATTTT; CDR3aa: CASSEDRYQPQHF
v_gene: TRBV4-3; d_gene: NA; j_gene: TRBJ2-7; abundance: NA; CDR3nt: TGCGCCAGCAGCCAAGATCTGGGCCAGGGTGGCTACGAGCAGTACTTC; CDR3aa: CASSQDLGQGGYEQYF
v_gene: TRBV7-2; d_gene: NA; j_gene: TRBJ1-1; abundance: NA; CDR3nt: TGTGCCAGCAGCTTAGATGGGAGAAAGGGTATGGATGAAGCTTTCTTT; CDR3aa: CASSLDGRKGMDEAFF
v_gene: TRBV5-1; d_gene: TRBD2; j_gene: TRBJ2-2; abundance: NA; CDR3nt: TGCGCCAGCAGCTTAACTAGCGTCACTGCCGGGGAGCTGTTTTTT; CDR3aa: CASSLTSVTAGELFF
v_gene: TRBV10-3; d_gene: TRBD1; j_gene: TRBJ2-7; abundance: few; CDR3nt: TGTGCCATCAGAGAGACAGGGAACCTACCCGAGCAGTACTTC; CDR3aa: CAIRETGNLPEQYF
v_gene: TRBV5-4; d_gene: NA; j_gene: TRBJ1-1; abundance: few; CDR3nt: TGTGCCAGCAGCTTGGGAGGGTCCTCGAACACTGAAGCTTTCTTT; CDR3aa: CASSLGGSSNTEAFF
v_gene: TRBV7-2; d_gene: NA; j_gene: TRBJ2-1; abundance: NA; CDR3nt: TGTGCCAGCAGCTTATTAGGGGGGGGGCCGTACAATGAGCAGTTCTTC; CDR3aa: CASSLLGGGPYNEQFF
v_gene: TRBV18; d_gene: NA; j_gene: TRBJ1-2; abundance: NA; CDR3nt: TGTGCCAGCTCACCATTCGGCGGGGGACGGGACTATGGCTACACCTTC; CDR3aa: CASSPFGGGRDYGYTF
v_gene: TRBV15; d_gene: NA; j_gene: TRBJ2-5; abundance: few; CDR3nt: TGTGCCACCAGCAGAGATTGGGGGGACCTGGAGACCCAGTACTTC; CDR3aa: CATSRDWGDLETQYF
v_gene: TRBV6-5; d_gene: NA; j_gene: TRBJ2-5; abundance: NA; CDR3nt: TGTGCCAGCAGTTACTCCGAAGGGGGAGAGACCCAGTACTTC; CDR3aa: CASSYSEGGETQYF
v_gene: TRBV27; d_gene: TRBD2; j_gene: TRBJ2-3; abundance: NA; CDR3nt: TGTGCCAGCAGTGGGACTAGCGGGAGCGGGGCAGATACGCAGTATTTT; CDR3aa: CASSGTSGSGADTQYF
v_gene: TRBV28; d_gene: TRBD1; j_gene: TRBJ1-3; abundance: NA; CDR3nt: TGTGCCAGCAGTTTAACAGGGGATCGGCCTGGAAACACCATATATTTT; CDR3aa: CASSLTGDRPGNTIYF
v_gene: TRBV29-1; d_gene: NA; j_gene: TRBJ1-1; abundance: few; CDR3nt: TGCAGCGGCAAACCGGACAGCCTGAACACTGAAGCTTTCTTT; CDR3aa: CSGKPDSLNTEAFF
v_gene: TRBV4-3; d_gene: TRBD1; j_gene: TRBJ1-1; abundance: NA; CDR3nt: TGCGCCAGCAGCCAAGGTGGGACAGTGAACACTGAAGCTTTCTTT; CDR3aa: CASSQGGTVNTEAFF
v_gene: TRBV18; d_gene: NA; j_gene: TRBJ2-3; abundance: NA; CDR3nt: TGTGCCAGCTCACCACCCAGCGGAGGTTTTACAGATACGCAGTATTTT; CDR3aa: CASSPPSGGFTDTQYF
v_gene: TRBV27; d_gene: TRBD2; j_gene: TRBJ2-1; abundance: few; CDR3nt: TGTGCCAGCAGTTTGGCCAGCGGGGTTTACAATGAGCAGTTCTTC; CDR3aa: CASSLASGVYNEQFF
v_gene: TRBV28; d_gene: TRBD1; j_gene: TRBJ1-4; abundance: NA; CDR3nt: TGTGCCAGCAGTTCATGGGACAGGGGGGGTGAAAAACTGTTTTTT; CDR3aa: CASSSWDRGGEKLFF
v_gene: TRBV5-4; d_gene: TRBD2; j_gene: TRBJ2-3; abundance: NA; CDR3nt: TGTGCCAGCAGCTTTTTGACTAGCGCCGATACGCAGTATTTT; CDR3aa: CASSFLTSADTQYF
v_gene: TRBV7-2; d_gene: NA; j_gene: TRBJ2-3; abundance: NA; CDR3nt: TGTGCCAGCAGCTTCGTCACAGATACGCAGTATTTT; CDR3aa: CASSFVTDTQYF
v_gene: TRBV30; d_gene: TRBD1; j_gene: TRBJ2-5; abundance: few; CDR3nt: TGTGCCTGGAGGACAGGGGGGCAAGAGACCCAGTACTTC; CDR3aa: CAWRTGGQETQYF
v_gene: TRBV9; d_gene: NA; j_gene: TRBJ1-3; abundance: NA; CDR3nt: TGTGCCAGCGGGCGGGAAGGAGACACCATATATTTT; CDR3aa: CASGREGDTIYF
v_gene: TRBV10-3; d_gene: TRBD1; j_gene: TRBJ1-1; abundance: NA; CDR3nt: TGTGCCATCAGGGACAGGATGAACACTGAAGCTTTCTTT; CDR3aa: CAIRDRMNTEAFF
v_gene: TRBV7-6; d_gene: TRBD1; j_gene: TRBJ1-1; abundance: few; CDR3nt: TGTGCCAGCAGCTCAACAGGGGGTTATGCTGAAGCTTTCTTT; CDR3aa: CASSSTGGYAEAFF